Described below is a single T cell receptor (beta chain) sequence and its context. No antigen is known for it. No quality values exist for individual bases; no much larger clone is one base distant. Receptors were amplified or captured by the immunoSEQ multiplex PCR assay. For most patients, genomic DNA was subjected to high-throughput TCR-beta CDR3 sequencing by Adaptive Biotechnologies. Turning to the authors' computational methods: TCR sequencing data were retrieved from Adaptive's ImmunoSEQ software for about 17 patients, whereas three other patients were processed with MiXCR and VDJtools. CDR3 nucleotide sequences shared by donor and recipient were removed because the origin of these sequences could not be assigned. At least 2-fold expansion over unstimulated cells and a minimum CFSE-low frequency of 0.002% (template counts) or 0.001% (read counts) were required for clones to be classified as alloreactive. Clones were considered mappable if detected in sequenced pre-transplant spleen, lymph node, or MLR CFSE-low populations of the donor or recipient. The cumulative frequency of alloreactive clones was calculated as a percentage of all sequences, weighted by copy number. Imported from immuneACCESS, the table was reduced by TCRdb to in-frame sequences with V and J called. These copies leave out some clones; in studies compared against another copy, an unresolved V gene accounts for under half, and the cause of the remainder is not known. V and J calls and clone size are copied from that table; D and trimming were computed from the DNA. The sample table holds around 20,000 clones, of which 89% were seen once. The ten biggest clones cover around 5% of the sample.

Blood samples were collected up to 4 times in the first month after transplant and then at least monthly when available. This sample is drawn from a study of graft-versus-host responses after intestinal transplantation (dated by TCRdb to about 2021). Background for the entire study: Recipients received multivisceral, liver-intestinal, or isolated intestinal transplants. All recipients received anti-thymocyte globulin induction followed by maintenance tacrolimus and steroids for around three years. Alloreactive clones were identified by sequencing pre-transplant mixed lymphocyte reaction products and comparing them with unstimulated pre-transplant donor and recipient T cells. A peak of at least 4% donor T cells among recipient peripheral blood mononuclear cells was the definition used for donor T cell macrochimerism. Graft-versus-host and host-versus-graft alloreactive T cell clones were tracked in the graft, circulation and bone marrow after intestinal transplantation using bulk TCR-beta CDR3 sequencing. Rather than going through the commercial service, samples from three later patients were sequenced in-house on an Illumina MiSeq and processed with MiXCR. The cohort enrolled approximately 24 intestinal transplant recipients, one of whom was a retransplant, and a few patients without pretransplant specimens were excluded.

Compared with germline, V lacks 6 bases and J lacks 5 bases; bases without a gene match: 12. The CDR3 measures 15 amino acids from cysteine to phenylalanine. The read is trimmed to its CDR3 DNA, 45 bases read in frame from base 1. CDR1 and CDR2 are drawn from the germline V gene (reference sequence): SGHNT, YYREEE. What the work shows at the level of the full study, not this receptor alone: Early after transplant, declines in HvG clones were associated with peak levels of circulating GvH clones. GvH clones were found in recipient bone marrow, and some of the GvH clones appeared earlier in ileal mucosa or blood, which is consistent with an intestinal mucosal origin. The conclusions were limited by the relatively low number and heterogeneity of the intestinal transplant patients. In patients with donor T cell macrochimerism, the allografts had high GvH to HvG T cell clonal ratios.

The receptor comes from a human patient who received an intestinal transplant, so some T cells may come from the graft donor. The chain is made from TRBV5-4 and TRBJ2-3; 7 bases in between match TRBD1. The specimen comprised PBMCs, sampled approximately 65 days after intestinal transplantation. The CDR3 reads CASTLSGGLEDTQYF. The DNA sequence is TGTGCCAGCACGCTGTCAGGGGGTCTCGAAGATACGCAGTATTTT.